Each of the 18 T cell receptor beta chains below was sequenced from the same sample in a study of blood T cell repertoires in COVID-19. Libraries were prepared by immunoSEQ multiplex PCR; TCRdb keeps only in-frame clonotypes and omits some of them. The table lists 120,000 or so clones, over 60% of them singletons. The sample comprised peripheral blood. The receptors shown here come from a man between 65 and 79 years old with acute or convalescent COVID-19.

The chain is built from TRBV2 and TRBJ1-2, with 8 bases fitting TRBD1. Germline V CDR1 and CDR2: SNHLY, FYNNEI. This CDR3 spans 14 amino acids. Trimming cost V 2 bases and J 3 bases; bases outside gene matches: 2. As DNA, the CDR3 is TGTGCCAGCAGTGAACAGGGGGCGGACTATGGCTACACCTTC. Its protein is CASSEQGADYGYTF.

The chain employs TRBV12-3 or TRBV12-4 and TRBJ1-1; weak D call: TRBD1 (5 bases). This CDR3 region has 11 residues. Trimming cost V 1 base and J 10 bases, with 7 bases left between them. In DNA form, the CDR3 reads TGTGCCAGCAGTTTAGGGGACTTAGCTTTCTTT. This gives the protein CASSLGDLAFF.

The V gene is TRBV5-3, the J gene TRBJ1-1; no reliable D call. TRBV5-3 is assigned to the ORF class and has an uncertain function. Trimming took off 4 bases at V and 4 bases at J, with 17 bases between the two ends. This CDR3 has 15 amino acids. CDR3: CARSRRFEVITEAFF. The CDR3 DNA reads as TGTGCCAGAAGCCGGAGGTTCGAAGTGATCACTGAAGCTTTCTTT.

This clone was recorded once. This sequence joins TRBV11-2 and TRBJ2-7, with TRBD1 matching 9 bases. Germline V CDR1 and CDR2: SGHAT, FQNNGV. CDR3 length equals 16 residues. Germline trimming cut 4 bases from V and 3 bases from J; bases unmatched to any gene: 10. The CDR3: CASSYLTGTGRYEQYF. The CDR3 DNA reads as TGTGCCAGCAGCTATTTGACCGGGACAGGGCGCTACGAGCAGTACTTC.

The rearrangement links TRBV5-8 to TRBJ2-1; 10 bases line up with TRBD1. V shed 4 bases and J 7 bases; nucleotides not matched to a gene: 8. The CDR3 loop spans 15 amino acids. CDR1 is SGHTS and CDR2 is YDEGEE in the germline V gene. CDR3 in amino acids: CASSPWTGGRNEQFF. The CDR3 bases are TGTGCCAGCAGCCCATGGACAGGGGGGAGAAATGAGCAGTTCTTC.

The rearrangement joins TRBV11-1 to TRBJ2-1; D is possibly TRBD1 (6 bases). This CDR3 has 15 amino acids. Trimming took off 5 bases at V and 4 bases at J, with 15 bases between the two ends. CDR1 is SGHAT and CDR2 is FQDESV in the germline V gene (reference sequence). The CDR3 DNA sequence: TGTGCCAGCAGCCAAACCCAGACAGGATACAATGAGCAGTTCTTC. Translation gives CASSQTQTGYNEQFF.

The rearrangement links TRBV18 to TRBJ1-4, with unresolved D. Germline loops: CDR1 KGHSH, CDR2 LQKENI. Trimming cost V 2 bases and J 0 bases, with 10 bases left between them. CDR3 length equals 16 residues. The CDR3 here is CASSPFDTSTNEKLFF. The CDR3, as DNA: TGTGCCAGCTCACCATTCGACACATCAACTAATGAAAAACTGTTTTTT.

The gene calls are TRBV7-3 and TRBJ2-3; D is possibly TRBD2 (6 bases). This CDR3 is built from 14 residues. V lost 7 bases, J lost 0 bases, and 11 bases lay in between. Germline lookup yields CDR1 SGHTA and CDR2 FQGTGA. The DNA of the CDR3 is TGTGCCAGCACCCGGGACTCTAGCACAGATACGCAGTATTTT. Translating gives CASTRDSSTDTQYF.

V gene TRBV7-9 combines with J gene TRBJ2-7; 10 nucleotides align to TRBD1. CDR3 length equals 16 residues. Germline V lookup: CDR1 SEHNR, CDR2 FQNEAQ (reference sequence). V was pared by 2 bases and J by 7 bases, with 11 bases of the junction left unmatched. CDR3 nucleotides: TGTGCCAGCAGCTTAACGGCCGGGACAGGGGATCGGGAGCAGTACTTC. It is translated as CASSLTAGTGDREQYF.

The CDR3 protein is CASSFRTGSEGYTF. CDR3 DNA: TGCGCCAGCAGCTTTCGGACAGGGTCGGAAGGCTACACCTTC. This chain links TRBV5-1 with TRBJ1-2, with TRBD1 matching 8 bases. In germline, CDR1 is SGHRS, CDR2 YFSETQ. CDR3 length equals 14 residues. Trimming removed 2 bases from V and 8 bases from J; junction bases left unmatched: 8. The full variable domain, in which reference TRBV5-1 and TRBJ1-2 provide the parts outside the CDR3, is KAGVTQTPRYLIKTRGQQVTLSCSPISGHRSVSWYQQTPGQGLQFLFEYFSETQRNKGNFPGRFSGRQFSNSRSEMNVSTLELGDSALYLCASSFRTGSEGYTFGSGTRLTVV.

This chain links TRBV27 with TRBJ2-1, with a weak D call TRBD2 (8 bases). The CDR3 extends over 16 amino acids. In germline, CDR1 is MNHEY, CDR2 SMNVEV (reference sequence). Trimming took off 5 bases at V and 7 bases at J, with 21 bases between the two ends. The CDR3 loop reads CASSPIGGSGGNEQFF. The CDR3 nucleotides are TGTGCCAGCAGTCCTATAGGGGGCTCGGGAGGGAATGAGCAGTTCTTC.

The chain joins TRBV2 to TRBJ2-2; 14 bases are a match to TRBD2. The ends lost 6 bases at V and 1 base at J; junction bases unmatched: 7. Germline values: CDR1 SNHLY, CDR2 FYNNEI. This CDR3 has 18 amino acids. CDR3 protein: CASSGTSGGSMNTGELFF. The CDR3 DNA is TGTGCCAGCAGCGGGACTAGCGGGGGCTCTATGAACACCGGGGAGCTGTTTTTT.

The rearrangement joins TRBV28 to TRBJ2-2; TRBD1 agrees at 9 bases. The CDR3 length is 15 residues. Losses at the gene ends were 6 bases for V and 7 bases for J; bases not matched to a gene: 9. CDR1 is MDHEN, CDR2 SYDVKM, per germline. The CDR3 spells CASSPPGQGVGELFF. CDR3 nucleotides: TGTGCCAGCAGCCCACCGGGACAGGGAGTCGGGGAGCTGTTTTTT. Using reference TRBV28 and TRBJ2-2 for the parts outside the CDR3, the full variable domain is DVKVTQSSRYLVKRTGEKVFLECVQDMDHENMFWYRQDPGLGLRLIYFSYDVKMKEKGDIPEGYSVSREKKERFSLILESASTNQTSMYLCASSPPGQGVGELFFGEGSRLTVL.

The chain has TRBV19 and TRBJ1-1; 9 nucleotides align to TRBD1. CDR3 size: 15 residues. Looked up from germline, CDR1 is LNHDA and CDR2 is SQIVND (reference sequence). V was pared by 6 bases and J by 5 bases, with 10 bases of the junction left unmatched. CDR3 protein: CASSSTGQGATEAFF. The DNA for the CDR3 is TGTGCCAGTAGCTCAACGGGACAGGGTGCGACTGAAGCTTTCTTT.

The chain carries TRBV9 and TRBJ2-2; 13 positions agree with TRBD2. Per germline, CDR1 SGDLS and CDR2 YYNGEE. V lost 0 bases to trimming and J lost 6 bases; unmatched junction nucleotides: 2. The CDR3 is made up of 16 amino acids. CDR3 sequence: CASSVAGTSGAGELFF. The CDR3 DNA reads TGTGCCAGCAGCGTAGCAGGGACTAGCGGGGCCGGGGAGCTGTTTTTT.

CDR3 DNA: TGTGCCAGCAGTCCTCAGGGCAGGGGAGCTTTCTTT. Translated, it gives CASSPQGRGAFF. This chain connects TRBV27 to TRBJ1-1, with D perhaps TRBD1 (6 bases). V was pared by 5 bases and J by 10 bases, with 14 bases between. CDR3 length equals 12 residues. The germline V gene has CDR1 MNHEY and CDR2 SMNVEV (reference sequence).

The chain recombines TRBV29-1 with TRBJ2-2, with D possibly matching TRBD2 (6 bases). V lost 5 bases and J 2 bases, leaving 30 bases between the germline ends. This CDR3 is 20 amino acids long. Germline V gene data show CDR1 as SQVTM and CDR2 as ANQGSEA. CDR3 nucleotides: TGCAGCGTTTCGTTCCGGGAGCTAAATGAGCTCAATTCAAACACCGGGGAGCTGTTTTTT. Translated: CSVSFRELNELNSNTGELFF.

The V gene is TRBV6-5, the J gene TRBJ1-3; D call uncertain. The CDR3 spans 16 residues. Germline CDR1 is MNHEY and CDR2 is SVGAGI. With 4 bases removed from V and 0 bases from J, the gap between germline ends came to 13 bases. DNA of the CDR3: TGTGCCAGCAGTTTAGGGAGTCCGGGCTCTGGAAACACCATATATTTT. Its translation is CASSLGSPGSGNTIYF.